The clone carrying this T cell receptor (beta chain) was detected many times. Its antigen is not identified. A NOSPECS grade of at least 4, a Clinical Activity Score of at least 3 and duration under 3 months were recorded in ophthalmopathy patients. Diagnoses were made from clinical symptoms, serum measures (thyroxine and TRAb), thyroid ultrasound and orbital computed tomography. Amplification of TCR beta CDR3 regions was performed using RNA transcripts as template. Using the HTBI primer set, a first-round RT-PCR was run on the TCR CDR3. TCRdb reanalysed the multiplex PCR reads using MiXCR and keeps one entry per CDR3 protein. The sample records 550,000 to 700,000 distinct CDR3 sequences, approximately 15% being singletons. The CDR3 is made up of 13 amino acids. CDR1 and CDR2 (germline): SNHLY, FYNNEI. V was trimmed by 3 bases and J by 2 bases, leaving 7 bases between them. These data originate in a study of T cells in Graves' hyperthyroidism and ophthalmopathy. About the study: Sampling of peripheral blood happened at initial diagnosis, prior to any treatment.

Study results and caveats: Most clonotypes expanded in thyroid above 0.001 were likewise present in blood.

Source material: blood. The chain carries TRBV2 and TRBJ2-5; a possible D gene is TRBD2 (5 bases). The sequence was collected from a woman in her thirties or forties with Graves' ophthalmopathy. The CDR3 sequence is CASSDTGQETQYF. CDR3 nucleotide sequence: TGTGCCAGCAGTGACACGGGACAAGAGACCCAGTACTTC.